This TCR beta chain was documented in a study of T-cell reconstitution after alpha-beta-depleted transplantation in children. Regarding the study as a whole: Reports say that about two months after transplant, the alpha-beta T cells came out of several hundred graft clones that had expanded. Surviving recipient T cells and thymic progenitors accounted for the high day-60 TCRbeta diversity observed in some patients. Newly generated T cells supplied most T-cell counts and diversity one year post-transplant.

This clonotype has only a few counts. Its antigen is currently unknown. CDR3 length equals 14 residues. V trimming: 6 bases; J trimming: 3 bases; junction bases outside the gene matches: 11. Germline CDR1 is SQVTM and CDR2 is ANQGSEA. Unique molecular identifiers tagged the TCRbeta library. MiXCR was run by TCRdb on the PCR reads, yielding one entry per CDR3 protein. Here the sample spans fewer than 550,000 distinct CDR3 sequences, roughly 15% being singletons. The origin of this receptor is a boy less than two years old who had a stem cell transplant for Wiskott-Aldrich syndrome, so the T cells may come from the graft donor. J is TRBJ2-7 and V is TRBV29-1; 7 positions match TRBD1. This sample comprised PBMCs, mostly from graft donor cells, obtained 360 days after TCRalphabeta/CD19-depleted stem cell transplant. The CDR3 sequence is CSVQGQDTHYEQYF. The CDR3 nucleotides are TGCAGCGTCCAAGGACAGGATACCCACTACGAGCAGTACTTC.